This T cell receptor (beta chain) was profiled in a study of resident and recirculating memory T cells in vitiligo (dated by TCRdb to the late 2010s). For the wider study: The study took epidermis from shave biopsies of two lesional and two nonlesional sites, plus PBMCs, from each of a few stable vitiligo patients for TCR beta sequencing. Samples were homogenized without cell sorting just before genomic DNA extraction with the Qiagen DNeasy Blood & Tissue Kit. The goal of the human TCR beta sequencing was to check whether lesional vitiligo skin contained specific clones that differed from the clones found in nonlesional skin and blood. Study-wide findings and limitations: Overlap and correlation analysis found no significant repertoire overlap between any two biopsies, even biopsies from the same patient, apart from each lesion compared with itself. No single dominant TCR clone was found, and clonality differed from one vitiligo lesion to another. Mechanistic studies in the future are needed to assess how much the detected T cell clones and the human Trm pools versus Tcm pools each contribute. TCR sequences were not shared across biopsy sites or across patients, which suggests that different T cell clones infiltrate different lesions, a pattern described as private specificity.

The immunoSEQ hsTCRB kit was used to amplify TCR beta chains from the genomic DNA. The immunoSEQ service sequenced the TCR beta libraries on an Illumina MiSeq instrument. The study's processing was this. Analysis of the repertoire data was performed with the immunoSEQ Analyzer. TCRdb's version of the immuneACCESS table is confined to in-frame rearrangements and falls short of the full clone set. An unresolved V gene accounts for under half of the shortfall where checked; the remainder is of unknown origin. V, J and clone size are those of that table, while D and trimming were read from the DNA. The sample records about 76,000 clones, just over 90% of which are singletons. Approximately 4.7% of the sample lies in the top ten. Comments on this clone: The antigen it binds to is not known. No base qualities exist here, and no much larger clone lies one base off it.

Taken from cysteine to phenylalanine, the CDR3 has 15 residues. The entry retains the CDR3 DNA only, 45 bases that are in frame from base 1. For CDR1 and CDR2, the germline V gene lists SGHTS and YDEGEE. V sheds 6 bases and J sheds 5 bases, leaving 20 bases between their ends. Vitiligo was considered stable when no change in lesions had been observed over the previous 6 months. To qualify as stable, patients additionally needed to show no confetti depigmentation, which is a clinical sign of active vitiligo. Any patient who had received treatment in the previous three months was excluded. Ficoll density gradient centrifugation was used to isolate PBMCs from heparinized blood, after which the PBMCs were flash-frozen.

Sequencing input: blood. This chain is built from TRBV5-8 and TRBJ2-5; the D gene is possibly TRBD2, with 7 bases matching. The TCR originated in a male donor with vitiligo. The DNA sequence reads TGTGCCAGCAACAGGGCGGGAGCCCAGTGGGAGACCCAGTACTTC. It specifies CASNRAGAQWETQYF.